This entry lists 16 T cell receptor beta chains sequenced from one sample in a study of cytomegalovirus exposure and HLA in healthy donors. Primers for the PCR totalled 60 Vbeta and 13 Jbeta. Measured with immunoSEQ multiplex PCR; TCRdb has only the in-frame clones, and not every one. There are 220,000 or so clones in the sample, with roughly 1.1% held by the top ten. Input material: PBMCs. These receptors originate from a girl aged 2-10 years in good health and CMV-seropositive.

The J gene is TRBJ2-1, the V gene TRBV7-9; TRBD2 matches at 12 bases. CDR1 and CDR2 (germline): SEHNR, FQNEAQ (reference sequence). The CDR3 spans 19 residues. The V gene end was trimmed by 8 bases and the J gene end by 6 bases; junction bases not matched to a gene: 20. This CDR3 is CASGRTSGNFFAGGNEQFF. CDR3 sequence (DNA): TGTGCCAGCGGCCGGACTAGCGGGAATTTTTTTGCGGGGGGCAATGAGCAGTTCTTC.

The chain links TRBV7-8 to TRBJ1-1; weak D call: TRBD1 (6 bases). The germline V and J ends were trimmed by 0 bases and 7 bases, with 15 bases remaining between them. CDR1 is SGHVS and CDR2 is FQNEAQ in the germline V gene. The CDR3 extends over 15 amino acids. The CDR3 loop reads CASSLAPPPQGEAFF. The CDR3 nucleotides read TGTGCCAGCAGCTTAGCCCCCCCTCCACAGGGTGAAGCTTTCTTT.

The chain employs TRBV18 and TRBJ2-1; D might be TRBD2 (6 bases). V was pared by 6 bases and J by 7 bases, with 19 bases between. Germline V lookup: CDR1 KGHSH, CDR2 LQKENI. There are 15 residues in the CDR3. The CDR3 loop is CASSLNEGGQNEQFF. CDR3 sequence (DNA): TGTGCCAGCTCCCTCAATGAGGGAGGACAAAATGAGCAGTTCTTC.

V and J are TRBV5-4 and TRBJ2-1; 7 bases line up with TRBD2. Trimming took 0 bases from V and 8 from J; bases not matched to a gene: 8. The CDR3 runs to 15 residues. Germline V gene data show CDR1 as SGHNT and CDR2 as YYREEE (reference sequence). The CDR3 sequence is CASSLVGGRGYEQFF. CDR3 nucleotides: TGTGCCAGCAGCTTGGTTGGCGGGAGAGGTTATGAGCAGTTCTTC. Full variable domain (remainder filled in from reference TRBV5-4 and TRBJ2-1): ETGVTQSPTHLIKTRGQQVTLRCSSQSGHNTVSWYQQALGQGPQFIFQYYREEENGRGNFPPRFSGLQFPNYSSELNVNALELDDSALYLCASSLVGGRGYEQFFGPGTRLTVL.

The J gene is TRBJ1-5, the V gene TRBV18, with D possibly being TRBD1 (5 bases). The CDR3 has 14 amino acids. The V gene's germline CDR1 is KGHSH and CDR2 LQKENI. V was clipped by 3 bases and J by 3 bases, with 9 bases between them. The CDR3 nucleotides are TGTGCCAGCTCACCCCGGGACTTCAATCAGCCCCAGCATTTT. This encodes CASSPRDFNQPQHF.

The chain combines TRBV5-1 with TRBJ2-3, with 7 bases lining up with TRBD2. Germline V CDR1 and CDR2: SGHRS, YFSETQ. V shed 0 bases, J shed 9 bases, and the junction held 10 bases outside the gene matches. This CDR3 has 15 amino acids. The CDR3 region is CASSLESGRVRTQYF. CDR3 nucleotides: TGCGCCAGCAGCTTGGAGTCTGGGAGGGTCCGGACGCAGTATTTT.

The chain recombines TRBV7-2 with TRBJ2-2; D is perhaps TRBD1 (5 bases). V was clipped by 2 bases and J by 8 bases, with 15 bases between them. Germline V gives CDR1 SGHTA, CDR2 FQGNSA. This CDR3 is 15 amino acids long. The CDR3 reads CASSLWWGAIGELFF. DNA for the CDR3: TGTGCCAGCAGCTTATGGTGGGGCGCCATAGGGGAGCTGTTTTTT. The full variable domain, rest sourced from reference TRBV7-2 and TRBJ2-2, is GAGVSQSPSNKVTEKGKDVELRCDPISGHTALYWYRQSLGQGLEFLIYFQGNSAPDKSGLPSDRFSAERTGGSVSTLTIQRTQQEDSAVYLCASSLWWGAIGELFFGEGSRLTVL.

This chain uses TRBV19 with TRBJ2-2; TRBD1 aligns across 8 bases. This CDR3 contains 20 residues. Trimming removed 4 bases from V and 6 bases from J; junction bases left unmatched: 22. In germline, CDR1 is LNHDA, CDR2 SQIVND (reference sequence). CDR3 amino acids: CASSNKLTGELSWGSGELFF. The CDR3 DNA is TGTGCCAGTAGTAATAAGTTGACAGGGGAATTGTCGTGGGGCTCCGGGGAGCTGTTTTTT.

This chain uses TRBV19 with TRBJ1-1; D unclear. Germline CDR1 reads LNHDA; CDR2 reads SQIVND (reference sequence). V was cut by 8 bases and J by 5 bases, with 15 bases left in between. CDR3 length: 13 amino acids. The CDR3 DNA reads as TGTGCCAGTGGAGATTCGGCCAAGACTGAAGCTTTCTTT. It is translated as CASGDSAKTEAFF.

The chain has TRBV14 and TRBJ1-3; possibly TRBD1 for D (5 bases). The V gene lost 8 bases and the J gene lost 4 bases, with 18 bases spanning the gap. Germline-derived CDR1 and CDR2 are SGHDN and FVKESK. The CDR3 is 15 residues long. CDR3 amino acids: CASASSGVSGNTIYF. The CDR3 DNA follows: TGTGCCAGCGCGTCGTCGGGGGTCTCGGGAAACACCATATATTTT. Based on the CDR3 plus reference TRBV14 and TRBJ1-3, the full variable domain is EAGVTQFPSHSVIEKGQTVTLRCDPISGHDNLYWYRRVMGKEIKFLLHFVKESKQDESGMPNNRFLAERTGGTYSTLKVQPAELEDSGVYFCASASSGVSGNTIYFGEGSWLTVV.

V gene TRBV5-1 combines with J gene TRBJ2-1; a weak D match, TRBD2 (5 bases). Trimming left V 0 bases short and J 6 bases short, with 10 bases between. Germline CDR1 is SGHRS and CDR2 is YFSETQ. The CDR3 totals 14 residues. The CDR3, as DNA: TGCGCCAGCAGCTTGGGGGAGTGGGGCAATGAGCAGTTCTTC. Translating it yields CASSLGEWGNEQFF. Complete variable domain (other parts from reference TRBV5-1 and TRBJ2-1): KAGVTQTPRYLIKTRGQQVTLSCSPISGHRSVSWYQQTPGQGLQFLFEYFSETQRNKGNFPGRFSGRQFSNSRSEMNVSTLELGDSALYLCASSLGEWGNEQFFGPGTRLTVL.

This chain connects TRBV28 to TRBJ1-2; tentatively, D is TRBD1 (6 bases). Per germline, CDR1 MDHEN and CDR2 SYDVKM. This CDR3 has 14 amino acids. Trimming left V 0 bases short and J 3 bases short, with 8 bases between. The CDR3 protein is CASSLWGAYYGYTF. The DNA of the CDR3 is TGTGCCAGCAGTTTATGGGGGGCGTACTATGGCTACACCTTC.

The chain combines TRBV28 with TRBJ1-1; tentatively, D is TRBD1 (5 bases). The CDR3 consists of 12 residues. Germline CDR1 and CDR2: MDHEN and SYDVKM. The V end lost 3 bases, the J end lost 10 bases, and 12 bases lay between the germline ends. CDR3 coding DNA: TGTGCCAGCAGTTTTGGGGCCCTCGGAGCTTTCTTT. This encodes CASSFGALGAFF.

The gene calls are TRBV27 and TRBJ2-7; 9 bases are a match to TRBD1. Germline CDR1 and CDR2: MNHEY and SMNVEV (reference sequence). V lost 5 bases to trimming and J lost 9 bases; unmatched junction nucleotides: 8. The CDR3 runs 13 residues. Here the CDR3 DNA reads TGTGCCAGCAGTCCAGGGACAGGGCGGGGGCAGTACTTC. Amino acids: CASSPGTGRGQYF.

The rearrangement links TRBV6-1 to TRBJ1-5; possibly TRBD1 for D (5 bases). The CDR3 is 15 residues long. V shed 3 bases and J shed 3 bases, with 12 bases lying between them. Germline lookup yields CDR1 MNHNS and CDR2 SASEGT. The CDR3 here is CASSDTRAINQPQHF. The CDR3 DNA is TGTGCCAGCAGTGATACCAGGGCAATCAATCAGCCCCAGCATTTT.

V is TRBV9 and J is TRBJ2-3; 8 bases align to TRBD2. The V gene end was trimmed by 0 bases and the J gene end by 1 base; junction bases not matched to a gene: 4. CDR3 length equals 16 residues. Germline CDR1 reads SGDLS; CDR2 reads YYNGEE. The CDR3 DNA sequence: TGTGCCAGCAGCGTAGCCCCTAGCGGGCGCACAGATACGCAGTATTTT. The encoded protein is CASSVAPSGRTDTQYF.